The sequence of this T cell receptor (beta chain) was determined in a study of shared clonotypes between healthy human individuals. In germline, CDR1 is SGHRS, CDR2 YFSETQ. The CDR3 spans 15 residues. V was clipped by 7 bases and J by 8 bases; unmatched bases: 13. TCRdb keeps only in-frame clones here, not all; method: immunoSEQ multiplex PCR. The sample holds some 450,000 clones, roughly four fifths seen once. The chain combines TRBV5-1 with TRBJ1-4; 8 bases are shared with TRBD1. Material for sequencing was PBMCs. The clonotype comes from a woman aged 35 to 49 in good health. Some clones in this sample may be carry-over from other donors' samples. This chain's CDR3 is CASQQTGQVYEKLFF. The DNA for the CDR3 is TGCGCCAGCCAGCAGACGGGACAGGTATACGAAAAACTGTTTTTT. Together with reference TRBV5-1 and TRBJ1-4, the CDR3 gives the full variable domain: KAGVTQTPRYLIKTRGQQVTLSCSPISGHRSVSWYQQTPGQGLQFLFEYFSETQRNKGNFPGRFSGRQFSNSRSEMNVSTLELGDSALYLCASQQTGQVYEKLFFGSGTQLSVL.